This paragraph reports one T cell receptor beta chain. What this receptor recognizes is not known. No base quality values were provided; no much bigger clone lies one nucleotide off. The data derive from a study of control samples from healthy donors and cancer patients (dated by TCRdb to about 2020). The CDR3 has 15 amino acids, counting the end cysteine and phenylalanine. Only the CDR3 region is kept as DNA, spanning 45 bases read in frame from base 1. The junction shows trimming of 7 bases on V and 4 bases on J, plus 18 bases between the germline ends. CDR1 and CDR2 were assigned from the germline V gene as SGHDT and YYEEEE. To prepare the library, the immunoSEQ multiplex PCR assay was applied. Held by TCRdb, this immuneACCESS table contains in-frame sequences only and omits some clones. Under half of the omission traces to an unresolved V gene where checked; the cause of the rest is unknown. This sample holds about 130,000 clones; 85% to 95% were observed only once. The top ten constitute 1.7% of the sample.

Material: PBMCs. The V and J genes are TRBV5-6 and TRBJ2-1; a tentative D call is TRBD1 (7 bases match). The receptor's source is a man aged 50 or older with head and neck cancer. In nucleotide form, the sequence is TGTGCCAGCTCGTCACGGCAGGGGGGTTACAATGAGCAGTTCTTC. It codes for CASSSRQGGYNEQFF. With all but the CDR3 taken from the reference TRBV5-6 and TRBJ2-1 genes, the full variable domain is: DAGVTQSPTHLIKTRGQQVTLRCSPKSGHDTVSWYQQALGQGPQFIFQYYEEEERQRGNFPDRFSGHQFPNYSSELNVNALLLGDSALYLCASSSRQGGYNEQFFGPGTRLTVL.